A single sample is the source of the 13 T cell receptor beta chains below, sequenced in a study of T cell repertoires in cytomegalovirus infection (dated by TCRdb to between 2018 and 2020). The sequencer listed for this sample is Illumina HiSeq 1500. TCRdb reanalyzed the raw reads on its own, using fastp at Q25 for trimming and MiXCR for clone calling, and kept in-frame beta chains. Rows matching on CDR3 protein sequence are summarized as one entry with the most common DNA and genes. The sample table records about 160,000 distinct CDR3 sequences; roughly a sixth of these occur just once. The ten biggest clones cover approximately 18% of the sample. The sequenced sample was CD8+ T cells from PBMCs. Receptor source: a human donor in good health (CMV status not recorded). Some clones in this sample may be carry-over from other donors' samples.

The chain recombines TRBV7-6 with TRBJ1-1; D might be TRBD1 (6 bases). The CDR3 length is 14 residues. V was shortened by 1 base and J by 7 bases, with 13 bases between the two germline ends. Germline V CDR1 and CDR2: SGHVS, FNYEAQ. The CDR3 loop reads CASSLDRTASEAFF. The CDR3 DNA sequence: TGTGCCAGCAGCTTAGACCGGACAGCGAGTGAAGCTTTCTTT. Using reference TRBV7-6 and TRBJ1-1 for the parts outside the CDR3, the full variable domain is GAGVSQSPRYKVTKRGQDVALRCDPISGHVSLYWYRQALGQGPEFLTYFNYEAQQDKSGLPNDRFSAERPEGSISTLTIQRTEQRDSAMYRCASSLDRTASEAFFGQGTRLTVV.

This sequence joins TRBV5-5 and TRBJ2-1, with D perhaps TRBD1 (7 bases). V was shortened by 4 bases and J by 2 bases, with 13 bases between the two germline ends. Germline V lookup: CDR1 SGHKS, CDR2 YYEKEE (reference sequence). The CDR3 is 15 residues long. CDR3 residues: CASSRGTVTYNEQFF. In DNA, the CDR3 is TGTGCCAGCAGCCGGGGGACAGTTACCTACAATGAGCAGTTCTTC.

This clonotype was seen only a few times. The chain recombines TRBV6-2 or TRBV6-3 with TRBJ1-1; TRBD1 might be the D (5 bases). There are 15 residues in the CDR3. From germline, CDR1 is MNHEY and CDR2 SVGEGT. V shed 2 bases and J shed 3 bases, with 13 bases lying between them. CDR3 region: CASSYGPGLYTEAFF. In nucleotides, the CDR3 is TGTGCCAGCAGTTACGGCCCAGGGTTATACACTGAAGCTTTCTTT.

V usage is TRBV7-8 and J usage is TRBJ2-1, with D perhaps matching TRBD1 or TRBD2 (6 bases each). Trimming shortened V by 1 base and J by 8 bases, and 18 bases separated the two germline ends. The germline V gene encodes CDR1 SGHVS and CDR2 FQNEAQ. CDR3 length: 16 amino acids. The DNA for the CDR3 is TGTGCCAGCAGCTTAGGGGGGGCCCCAGGTTTCCATGAGCAGTTCTTC. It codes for CASSLGGAPGFHEQFF.

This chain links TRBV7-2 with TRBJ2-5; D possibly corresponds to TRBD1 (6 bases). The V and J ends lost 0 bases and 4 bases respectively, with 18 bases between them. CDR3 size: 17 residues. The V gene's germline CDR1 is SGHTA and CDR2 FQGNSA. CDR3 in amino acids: CASSLATLQGMRETQYF. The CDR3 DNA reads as TGTGCCAGCAGCTTAGCCACACTACAGGGAATGCGAGAGACCCAGTACTTC.

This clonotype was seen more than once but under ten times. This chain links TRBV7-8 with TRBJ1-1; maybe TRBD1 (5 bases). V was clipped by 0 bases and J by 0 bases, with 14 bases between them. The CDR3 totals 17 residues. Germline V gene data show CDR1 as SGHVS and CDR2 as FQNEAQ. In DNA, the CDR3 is TGTGCCAGCAGCTTAGCCGGGGGAGGGGCCTTGAACACTGAAGCTTTCTTT. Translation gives CASSLAGGGALNTEAFF.

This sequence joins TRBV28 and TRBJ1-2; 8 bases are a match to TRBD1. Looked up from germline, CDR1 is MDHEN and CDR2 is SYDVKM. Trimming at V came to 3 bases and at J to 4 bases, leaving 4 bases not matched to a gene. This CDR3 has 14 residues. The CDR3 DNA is TGTGCCAGCAGTTTCCCCGGGACAGGCTATGGCTACACCTTC. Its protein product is CASSFPGTGYGYTF.

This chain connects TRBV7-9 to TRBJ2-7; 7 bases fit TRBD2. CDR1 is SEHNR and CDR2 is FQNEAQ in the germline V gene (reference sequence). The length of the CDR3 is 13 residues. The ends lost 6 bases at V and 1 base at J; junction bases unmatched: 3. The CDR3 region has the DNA TGTGCCAGCAGGGCTAGCGGTTCCTACGAGCAGTACTTC. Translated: CASRASGSYEQYF. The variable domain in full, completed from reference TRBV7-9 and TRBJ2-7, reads DTGVSQNPRHKITKRGQNVTFRCDPISEHNRLYWYRQTLGQGPEFLTYFQNEAQLEKSRLLSDRFSAERPKGSFSTLEIQRTEQGDSAMYLCASRASGSYEQYFGPGTRLTVT.

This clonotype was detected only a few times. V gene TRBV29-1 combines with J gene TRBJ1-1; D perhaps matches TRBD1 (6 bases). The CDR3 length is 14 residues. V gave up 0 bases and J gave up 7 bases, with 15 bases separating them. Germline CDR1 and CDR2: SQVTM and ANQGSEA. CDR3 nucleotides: TGCAGCGTTGAAGAGACCCGGGGGGCGTATGAAGCTTTCTTT. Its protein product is CSVEETRGAYEAFF.

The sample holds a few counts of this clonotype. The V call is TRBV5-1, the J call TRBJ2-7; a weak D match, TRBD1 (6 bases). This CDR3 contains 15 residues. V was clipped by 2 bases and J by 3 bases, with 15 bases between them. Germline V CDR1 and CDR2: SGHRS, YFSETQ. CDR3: CASSFAQGNNYEQYF. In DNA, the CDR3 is TGCGCCAGCAGCTTCGCACAGGGAAACAACTACGAGCAGTACTTC.

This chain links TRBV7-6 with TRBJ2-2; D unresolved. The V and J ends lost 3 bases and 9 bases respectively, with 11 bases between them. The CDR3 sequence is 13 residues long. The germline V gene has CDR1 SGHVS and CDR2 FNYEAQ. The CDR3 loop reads CASSLLTGRELFF. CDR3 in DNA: TGTGCCAGCAGCTTGTTGACGGGCAGGGAGCTGTTTTTT.

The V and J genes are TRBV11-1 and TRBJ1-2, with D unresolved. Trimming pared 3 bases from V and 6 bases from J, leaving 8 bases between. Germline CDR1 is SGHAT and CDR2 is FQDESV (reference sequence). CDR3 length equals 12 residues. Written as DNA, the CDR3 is TGTGCCAGCAGCTTTTTTGGGGATGGCTACACCTTC. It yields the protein CASSFFGDGYTF.

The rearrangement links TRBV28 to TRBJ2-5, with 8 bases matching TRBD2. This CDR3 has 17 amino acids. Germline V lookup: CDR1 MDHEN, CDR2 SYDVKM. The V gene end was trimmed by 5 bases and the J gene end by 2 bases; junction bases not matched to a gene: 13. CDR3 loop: CASSPFATGGPQETQYF. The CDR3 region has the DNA TGTGCCAGCAGTCCCTTCGCTACGGGGGGGCCTCAAGAGACCCAGTACTTC.